What follows are 10 T cell receptor beta chains derived from one specimen sequenced in a study of blood T cell repertoires in COVID-19. Method: immunoSEQ multiplex PCR; TCRdb's copy keeps in-frame clones and lacks some. The sample contains about 260,000 clones, 88% of which appear only once. Sequencing was performed on peripheral blood. The origin of the receptors is a woman in her 70s with COVID-19, enrolled during active disease.

CDR3 region: CASSPGGGTEAFF. CDR3 nucleotides: TGTGCCAGCAGTCCTGGGGGGGGGACTGAAGCTTTCTTT. V gene TRBV3-1 (or the pseudogene TRBV3-2) combines with J gene TRBJ1-1; TRBD1 might be the D (5 bases). Germline CDR1 LGHDT, CDR2 YNNKEL (reference sequence). CDR3 length equals 13 residues. Trimming left V 6 bases short and J 5 bases short, with 13 bases between.

This chain uses TRBV11-2 with TRBJ2-1, with a weak D call TRBD2 (6 bases). Germline V gene lookup returns CDR1 SGHAT and CDR2 FQNNGV. V gave up 0 bases and J gave up 4 bases, with 10 bases separating them. The CDR3 runs to 15 residues. CDR3 DNA sequence: TGTGCCAGCAGCTTAGATATAGGACTATACAATGAGCAGTTCTTC. This encodes CASSLDIGLYNEQFF.

The chain employs TRBV7-6 and TRBJ1-1, with 9 bases identical to TRBD1. The germline V gene has CDR1 SGHVS and CDR2 FNYEAQ. V was pared by 2 bases and J by 0 bases, with 4 bases of the junction left unmatched. This CDR3 contains 16 residues. CDR3 residues: CASSLPGQGLNTEAFF. CDR3 coding DNA: TGTGCCAGCAGCTTACCGGGACAGGGCCTGAACACTGAAGCTTTCTTT.

The chain joins TRBV6-1 to TRBJ1-1, with D perhaps matching TRBD1 (5 bases). Germline-derived CDR1 and CDR2 are MNHNS and SASEGT. The V end was cut by 1 base, the J end by 1 base, with 7 bases between. The CDR3 has 14 amino acids. In nucleotides, the CDR3 is TGTGCCAGCAGTGAAGTAACAGGGAACACTGAAGCTTTCTTT. Amino acid sequence: CASSEVTGNTEAFF.

The chain is built from TRBV3-1 (or the pseudogene TRBV3-2) and TRBJ1-1, with D uncertain. The CDR3 length is 13 residues. Trimming removed 5 bases at V and 2 bases at J, with 9 bases between. CDR1 and CDR2 (germline): LGHDT, YNNKEL (reference sequence). The CDR3 protein is CASSADINTEAFF. DNA for the CDR3: TGTGCCAGCAGCGCAGACATCAACACTGAAGCTTTCTTT.

The chain is built from TRBV15 and TRBJ2-3; no clear D gene. Germline V gene data show CDR1 as LNHNV and CDR2 as YYDKDF (reference sequence). Trimming cost V 1 base and J 4 bases, with 12 bases left between them. CDR3 length: 15 amino acids. The CDR3 DNA follows: TGTGCCACCAGCAGAGTTGTAAGCGCCGCAGATACGCAGTATTTT. Translating it yields CATSRVVSAADTQYF.

This chain uses TRBV28 with TRBJ2-7; 11 nucleotides match TRBD1. The length of the CDR3 is 16 residues. The germline V gene has CDR1 MDHEN and CDR2 SYDVKM. The J segment lost 4 bases and the V segment lost 2 bases, leaving 7 bases of the junction unmatched. The DNA for the CDR3 is TGTGCCAGCAGTTTAGTCCGGACAGGGGGCGCATACGAGCAGTACTTC. It yields the protein CASSLVRTGGAYEQYF. The entire variable domain, with the rest obtained from reference TRBV28 and TRBJ2-7, is as follows: DVKVTQSSRYLVKRTGEKVFLECVQDMDHENMFWYRQDPGLGLRLIYFSYDVKMKEKGDIPEGYSVSREKKERFSLILESASTNQTSMYLCASSLVRTGGAYEQYFGPGTRLTVT.

J is TRBJ2-7 and V is TRBV6-5, with TRBD2 as a possible D gene (6 bases). V gave up 6 bases and J gave up 3 bases, with 18 bases separating them. The CDR3 totals 15 residues. The germline V gene encodes CDR1 MNHEY and CDR2 SVGAGI. CDR3 in amino acids: CASSVSGAAFYEQYF. CDR3 nucleotide sequence: TGTGCCAGCAGCGTTAGCGGAGCGGCCTTCTACGAGCAGTACTTC.

V and J are TRBV18 and TRBJ2-3; D is unclear. CDR1 KGHSH and CDR2 LQKENI come from the germline V gene. The CDR3 runs to 13 residues. V lost 2 bases and J 4 bases, leaving 7 bases between the germline ends. The CDR3 bases are TGTGCCAGCTCACCAGGGCAGCCAGATACGCAGTATTTT. Translated, it gives CASSPGQPDTQYF. Combining the CDR3 with reference TRBV18 and TRBJ2-3 gives the whole variable domain NAGVMQNPRHLVRRRGQEARLRCSPMKGHSHVYWYRQLPEEGLKFMVYLQKENIIDESGMPKERFSAEFPKEGPSILRIQQVVRGDSAAYFCASSPGQPDTQYFGPGTRLTVL.

The chain recombines TRBV28 with TRBJ2-3; D not resolved. V was clipped by 6 bases and J by 2 bases, with 6 bases between them. The CDR3 is 12 residues long. The germline V gene encodes CDR1 MDHEN and CDR2 SYDVKM. CDR3 nucleotide sequence: TGTGCCAGCAGCGCGGTCACAGATACGCAGTATTTT. Translation gives CASSAVTDTQYF. Looking up the rest from reference TRBV28 and TRBJ2-3 gives the full variable domain: DVKVTQSSRYLVKRTGEKVFLECVQDMDHENMFWYRQDPGLGLRLIYFSYDVKMKEKGDIPEGYSVSREKKERFSLILESASTNQTSMYLCASSAVTDTQYFGPGTRLTVL.